This TCR beta chain was captured in a study of CD8+ T cells in alopecia areata. Regarding the study as a whole: Scalp samples also yield sequences from resident alphabeta T cells of normal skin.

This clone has a handful of counts. Antigen: not known. As to treatment: oral pan-JAK inhibitor, 5-10 mg twice daily. Alopecia areata patients provided lesional scalp punch biopsies and peripheral blood, both collected for the study. PBMCs, the starting material, were the source of sorted CD4+ and CD8+ T cells. With V trimmed by 11 bases and J by 6 bases, 11 bases remained unmatched. In germline, CDR1 is ENHRY, CDR2 SYGVKD. The CDR3 runs to 13 residues. Reverse transcribed after extraction, RNA yielded cDNA as the sequencing template. Some clones are missing from TCRdb's copy, which holds only in-frame ones; the method was immunoSEQ multiplex PCR. The table lists roughly 200,000 clones, about three fifths of them singletons.

This sample comprised CD4+ T cells sorted from blood, obtained at week 4, from a patient treated with tofacitinib. The V call is TRBV10-3, the J call TRBJ1-2; 8 bases match TRBD1. This receptor was taken from a human donor with alopecia areata. This CDR3 is CASYRGTEDGYTF. The CDR3 nucleotides read TGTGCCTCGTACAGGGGGACAGAAGATGGCTACACCTTC.